A selection of T cell receptor beta chains follows, all from one sample in a study of blood T cell repertoires in COVID-19. Profiling relied on immunoSEQ multiplex PCR, and the TCRdb table lists in-frame clones only, not all of them. The table records approximately 53,000 clones, 75% to 90% of them present only once. Sequenced material: peripheral blood. The source is a woman over 75 with COVID-19, enrolled during active disease. CDR3s include the opening cysteine and the closing phenylalanine or tryptophan. A D gene is named only where the DNA matches it firmly. Not every row has a clone size; where given, it reads once, few, many or a size class.

V: TRBV5-5; size: -; J: TRBJ2-5; D: TRBD1; DNA: TGTGCCAGCAGCTTGGAAGGGGGCCGGGAGACCCAGTACTTC; CDR3: CASSLEGGRETQYF
V: TRBV28; size: -; J: TRBJ1-5; D: TRBD1; DNA: TGTGCCAGCAGTTCCCAGGGGGCGCCTTCCCATCAGCCCCAGCATTTT; CDR3: CASSSQGAPSHQPQHF
V: TRBV3-1/TRBV3-2; size: -; J: TRBJ2-7; D: -; DNA: TGTGCCAGCAGCCCCATCGCCGCAGGGACATCCGAGCAGTACTTC; CDR3: CASSPIAAGTSEQYF
V: TRBV7-9; size: once; J: TRBJ2-7; D: TRBD2; DNA: TGTGCCAGCAGCTTAGGCGGGGGGGCTTACGAGCAGTACTTC; CDR3: CASSLGGGAYEQYF
V: TRBV3-1/TRBV3-2; size: -; J: TRBJ2-3; D: TRBD2; DNA: TGTGCCAGCAGAGACGGACTAGCGGGGGGGAAAGATACGCAGTATTTT; CDR3: CASRDGLAGGKDTQYF
V: TRBV5-1; size: once; J: TRBJ1-2; D: -; DNA: TGCGCCAGCAGCTTGCAGGGGTCGAGGGGCTACACCTTC; CDR3: CASSLQGSRGYTF
V: TRBV5-6; size: -; J: TRBJ1-5; D: TRBD1; DNA: TGTGCCAGCAGCTTAGTCGACAGGGAAGATCAGCCCCAGCATTTT; CDR3: CASSLVDREDQPQHF
V: TRBV7-9; size: -; J: TRBJ2-1; D: -; DNA: TGTGCCAGCAGCTTAGCGAACAGGCAGCAGTTCTTC; CDR3: CASSLANRQQFF
V: TRBV30; size: -; J: TRBJ1-5; D: TRBD1; DNA: TGTGCCTGGAGTCAACAGGGGGTCCAGCCCCAGCATTTT; CDR3: CAWSQQGVQPQHF
V: TRBV12-3/TRBV12-4; size: -; J: TRBJ1-1; D: -; DNA: TGTGCCAGCAGTTTACAGGGGAACACTGAAGCTTTCTTT; CDR3: CASSLQGNTEAFF
V: TRBV18; size: -; J: TRBJ2-7; D: -; DNA: TGTGCCAGCTCACTGACACAGGGTTCTCTCGCCTCCTACGAGCAGTACTTC; CDR3: CASSLTQGSLASYEQYF
V: TRBV2; size: -; J: TRBJ1-2; D: TRBD1; DNA: TGTGCCAGCAGTGCTCAGGGGGCGGGTGGCTACACCTTC; CDR3: CASSAQGAGGYTF
V: TRBV5-1; size: -; J: TRBJ1-1; D: TRBD1; DNA: TGCGCCAGCAGCTCACAGGGGATCAGCACTGAAGCTTTCTTT; CDR3: CASSSQGISTEAFF
V: TRBV27; size: -; J: TRBJ1-1; D: -; DNA: TGTGCCAGCAGTCCGGGACTCTTAAGACACACTGAAGCTTTCTTT; CDR3: CASSPGLLRHTEAFF
V: TRBV3-1/TRBV3-2; size: -; J: TRBJ1-4; D: TRBD1; DNA: TGTGCCAGCAGCCAAATGGGACAGGGACCCAAACTGTTTTTT; CDR3: CASSQMGQGPKLFF
V: TRBV27; size: once; J: TRBJ2-1; D: -; DNA: TGTGCCAGCAGGTTACTAGGCGGGGATGAGCAGTTCTTC; CDR3: CASRLLGGDEQFF
V: TRBV19; size: -; J: TRBJ2-2; D: -; DNA: TGTGCCAGTAGTCCACGGACCGGGGAGCTGTTTTTT; CDR3: CASSPRTGELFF
V: TRBV29-1; size: -; J: TRBJ1-2; D: TRBD1; DNA: TGCAGCGTCCGTGCCCTGGGACAGGGAATTGGCTACACCTTC; CDR3: CSVRALGQGIGYTF
V: TRBV6-5; size: -; J: TRBJ2-1; D: TRBD2; DNA: TGTGCCAGCAGACAGCGGGGGGCCTCCGAGCAGTTCTTC; CDR3: CASRQRGASEQFF
V: TRBV15; size: few; J: TRBJ1-1; D: TRBD1; DNA: TGTGCCACCAGCCCTCGGACAGGCATGAACACTGAAGCTTTCTTT; CDR3: CATSPRTGMNTEAFF
V: TRBV4-2; size: -; J: TRBJ2-1; D: TRBD2; DNA: TGTGCCAGCAGCCAAGATGGGGGACTAGCGGGGGGCAATGAGCAGTTCTTC; CDR3: CASSQDGGLAGGNEQFF
V: TRBV19; size: -; J: TRBJ1-6; D: TRBD1; DNA: TGTGCCAGTAGTGAGGGGGCCGATTCACCCCTCCACTTT; CDR3: CASSEGADSPLHF